Following are 24 T cell receptor beta chains from one sample sequenced in a study of CD8 T cells in Susac syndrome. When the RNA was reverse transcribed, random hexamers were used with an input of about 0.5 to 1 ug. TCRdb reprocessed the immunoSEQ multiplex PCR reads via MiXCR and lists one record per CDR3 protein. The table lists some 180,000 distinct CDR3 sequences, over 90% of them singletons. The specimen sequenced was CD4+ T cells from PBMCs. These receptors were collected from a human donor with Susac syndrome.

The chain couples TRBV19 to TRBJ1-5; the D is unclear. Trimming took 10 bases from V and 5 from J, leaving 12 bases between them. Germline CDR1 reads LNHDA; CDR2 reads SQIVND (reference sequence). The length of the CDR3 is 12 residues. The CDR3 loop reads CATQGPDQPQHF. DNA for the CDR3: TGTGCCACCCAAGGGCCAGATCAGCCCCAGCATTTT.

The chain recombines TRBV27 with TRBJ1-1; 7 nucleotides align to TRBD1. The CDR3 contains 13 residues. J gave up 2 bases and V 6 bases, and 3 bases lay outside the gene matches. Germline assignment: CDR1 MNHEY and CDR2 SMNVEV (reference sequence). CDR3 sequence (DNA): TGTGCCAGCAGACAGGGGTCAAACACTGAAGCTTTCTTT. Translating gives CASRQGSNTEAFF.

V is TRBV30 and J is TRBJ1-2; perhaps TRBD1 as D (5 bases). CDR1 is GTSNPN and CDR2 is SVGIG in the germline V gene (reference sequence). The CDR3 runs 12 residues. V was cut by 5 bases and J by 5 bases, with 12 bases left in between. CDR3 sequence reads: CAWHQGYYGYTF. Here the CDR3 DNA reads TGTGCCTGGCACCAGGGATATTATGGCTACACCTTC.

This clonotype has a single count. J is TRBJ2-1 and V is TRBV11-2; 8 bases agree with TRBD1. The CDR3 contains 13 residues. The V gene end was trimmed by 5 bases and the J gene end by 8 bases; junction bases not matched to a gene: 5. CDR1 SGHAT and CDR2 FQNNGV come from the germline V gene. This chain's CDR3 is CASSTGQGDEQFF. As DNA, the CDR3 is TGTGCCAGCAGCACCGGACAGGGCGATGAGCAGTTCTTC.

The CDR3 region is CSALNGYTF. The CDR3 nucleotides read TGCAGTGCTCTAAATGGCTACACCTTC. This sequence joins TRBV20-1 and TRBJ1-2; D not resolved. The germline V gene has CDR1 DFQATT and CDR2 SNEGSKA (reference sequence). This CDR3 contains 9 residues. Between the trimmed V and J ends, which lost 5 bases and 6 bases, there was a span of 4 bases.

This chain links TRBV5-1 with TRBJ2-3; 12 nucleotides agree with TRBD1. Trimming cost V 4 bases and J 8 bases; bases outside gene matches: 5. CDR1 is SGHRS, CDR2 YFSETQ, per germline. This CDR3 has 14 amino acids. The CDR3 reads CASSGTGGPGTQYF. CDR3 coding DNA: TGCGCCAGCAGCGGGACAGGGGGCCCAGGTACGCAGTATTTT.

The chain carries TRBV20-1 and TRBJ2-5, with TRBD1 as a possible D gene (6 bases). In germline, CDR1 is DFQATT, CDR2 SNEGSKA (reference sequence). The V gene lost 0 bases and the J gene lost 1 base, with 12 bases spanning the gap. The CDR3 is made up of 15 amino acids. The CDR3 is CSARDFRGGQETQYF. The CDR3, as DNA: TGCAGTGCTAGAGATTTCAGGGGCGGCCAAGAGACCCAGTACTTC.

This chain links TRBV6-6 with TRBJ1-1, with D tentatively TRBD1 (6 bases). The germline V gene encodes CDR1 MNHNY and CDR2 SVGAGI (reference sequence). The CDR3 is 12 residues long. V was clipped by 4 bases and J by 6 bases, with 9 bases between them. This CDR3 reads CASSFPGAEAFF. The CDR3 nucleotides read TGTGCCAGCAGTTTTCCAGGGGCTGAAGCTTTCTTT.

The chain is built from TRBV20-1 and TRBJ1-4; D uncertain. The CDR3 has 14 residues. V lost 6 bases and J lost 3, with 14 bases in between. Looked up from germline, CDR1 is DFQATT and CDR2 is SNEGSKA (reference sequence). The CDR3 DNA sequence: TGCAGTGCCCCGTCGGGTAGAGCTAATGAAAAACTGTTTTTT. Its translation is CSAPSGRANEKLFF.

This chain connects TRBV24-1 to TRBJ2-2; 8 bases line up with TRBD1. J was trimmed by 1 base and V by 4 bases; bases with no gene match: 4. The CDR3 is 16 amino acids. The germline V gene has CDR1 KGHDR and CDR2 SFDVKD. CDR3 in amino acids: CATSDRGTGNTGELFF. The CDR3 DNA sequence: TGTGCCACCAGTGACCGAGGGACAGGGAACACCGGGGAGCTGTTTTTT.

The chain uses TRBV20-1 and TRBJ2-1; the match to TRBD2 covers 7 bases. J was trimmed by 3 bases and V by 6 bases; bases with no gene match: 11. CDR1 is DFQATT and CDR2 is SNEGSKA in the germline V gene (reference sequence). The CDR3 extends over 15 amino acids. The CDR3 is CSALPGGSYYNEQFF. Written as DNA, the CDR3 is TGCAGTGCCCTCCCTGGCGGGAGTTACTACAATGAGCAGTTCTTC.

This rearrangement joins TRBV7-2 to TRBJ2-4, with unresolved D. The V end lost 4 bases, the J end lost 7 bases, and 17 bases lay between the germline ends. The CDR3 consists of 15 residues. Germline values: CDR1 SGHTA, CDR2 FQGNSA. The CDR3 DNA sequence: TGTGCCAGCAGCTCATCGAGCAGGACCGGGAACATTCAGTACTTC. Protein: CASSSSSRTGNIQYF.

The chain combines TRBV4-2 with TRBJ2-1, with D unresolved. Looked up from germline, CDR1 is LGHNA and CDR2 is YNFKEQ. The ends were cut back, 0 bases at V and 12 bases at J, with 9 bases in the middle. There are 12 residues in the CDR3. The CDR3 DNA is TGTGCCAGCAGCCAAGATAGGACGGGGCAGTTCTTC. Its translation is CASSQDRTGQFF.

The chain uses TRBV2 and TRBJ1-1; D ambiguous. In germline, CDR1 is SNHLY, CDR2 FYNNEI. CDR3 length equals 15 residues. Trimming stripped 5 bases from V and 4 bases from J, with 17 bases between. The CDR3 spells CASSRDRARSTEAFF. The DNA of the CDR3 is TGTGCCAGCAGTAGGGATCGGGCCAGGTCCACTGAAGCTTTCTTT.

This clonotype was found once. This rearrangement joins TRBV20-1 to TRBJ1-5, with D tentatively TRBD1 (6 bases). Germline assignment: CDR1 DFQATT and CDR2 SNEGSKA (reference sequence). The CDR3 length is 14 residues. Trimming took 4 bases from V and 3 from J, leaving 13 bases between them. The CDR3 sequence: CSAITAGANQPQHF. DNA of the CDR3: TGCAGTGCTATCACGGCGGGGGCCAATCAGCCCCAGCATTTT.

This chain connects TRBV12-3 or TRBV12-4 to TRBJ1-5, with TRBD1 as a possible D gene (5 bases). This CDR3 has 14 residues. V shed 3 bases and J shed 6 bases, with 12 bases lying between them. In DNA, the CDR3 is TGTGCCAGCAGTTTTCGGCAGGGAGGTCAGCCCCAGCATTTT. It encodes CASSFRQGGQPQHF.

This chain connects TRBV5-4 to TRBJ2-1; TRBD2 matches 13 bases. The V and J ends lost 0 bases and 4 bases, in that order; junction bases with no gene match: 10. The germline CDR1 and CDR2 sequences are SGHNT and YYREEE (reference sequence). The CDR3 consists of 19 residues. As DNA, the CDR3 is TGTGCCAGCAGCTTGGCGGGACTAGCGGGGCCCCGCCCTTACAATGAGCAGTTCTTC. It specifies CASSLAGLAGPRPYNEQFF. Full variable domain (missing parts from reference TRBV5-4 and TRBJ2-1): ETGVTQSPTHLIKTRGQQVTLRCSSQSGHNTVSWYQQALGQGPQFIFQYYREEENGRGNFPPRFSGLQFPNYSSELNVNALELDDSALYLCASSLAGLAGPRPYNEQFFGPGTRLTVL.

The chain combines TRBV29-1 with TRBJ2-2; 9 nucleotides match TRBD1. Per the germline V gene, CDR1 is SQVTM and CDR2 is ANQGSEA. Trimming removed 6 bases from V and 0 bases from J; junction bases left unmatched: 5. The CDR3 loop spans 15 amino acids. This CDR3 reads CSVHRGPSNTGELFF. CDR3 DNA sequence: TGCAGCGTCCACAGGGGGCCCTCGAACACCGGGGAGCTGTTTTTT.

J is TRBJ1-3 and V is TRBV3-1; D remains unclear. The CDR3 covers 16 residues. The germline V gene encodes CDR1 LGHDT and CDR2 YNNKEL (reference sequence). Trimming removed 4 bases from V and 0 bases from J, with 13 bases in between. CDR3 amino acids: CASSPLRPSSGNTIYF. The CDR3 DNA is TGTGCCAGCAGCCCCCTGCGCCCGAGCTCTGGAAACACCATATATTTT.

This sequence joins TRBV20-1 and TRBJ1-2; D is unresolved. Germline V CDR1 and CDR2: DFQATT, SNEGSKA (reference sequence). V lost 0 bases and J 7 bases, leaving 12 bases between the germline ends. This CDR3 contains 13 residues. The CDR3 nucleotides are TGCAGTGCTAGAGATCGAGCTAGGAGTGGCTACACCTTC. This translates into CSARDRARSGYTF.

V is TRBV24-1 and J is TRBJ2-2; D gene ambiguous. The CDR3 has 13 residues. Between the trimmed V and J ends, which lost 8 bases and 4 bases, there was a span of 10 bases. Germline V gene sequence: CDR1 KGHDR, CDR2 SFDVKD. This CDR3 reads CATKGSSTGELFF. The CDR3 DNA reads TGTGCCACCAAAGGGTCGAGCACCGGGGAGCTGTTTTTT.

This sequence joins TRBV2 and TRBJ2-1, with 9 bases that match TRBD1. The V gene's germline CDR1 is SNHLY and CDR2 FYNNEI. V lost 4 bases, J lost 5 bases, and 6 bases stayed unmatched. CDR3 length: 15 amino acids. The CDR3 spells CASSVRGQGNNEQFF. DNA for the CDR3: TGTGCCAGCAGTGTAAGGGGACAGGGCAACAATGAGCAGTTCTTC.

The gene calls are TRBV9 and TRBJ1-1, with D uncertain. In germline, CDR1 is SGDLS, CDR2 YYNGEE. V was trimmed by 0 bases and J by 0 bases, leaving 6 bases between them. This CDR3 comprises 14 residues. The CDR3 coding sequence is TGTGCCAGCAGCGTAGTAAACTTGAACACTGAAGCTTTCTTT. Its translation is CASSVVNLNTEAFF. Full variable domain (remainder filled in from reference TRBV9 and TRBJ1-1): DSGVTQTPKHLITATGQRVTLRCSPRSGDLSVYWYQQSLDQGLQFLIQYYNGEERAKGNILERFSAQQFPDLHSELNLSSLELGDSALYFCASSVVNLNTEAFFGQGTRLTVV.

V is TRBV20-1 and J is TRBJ1-4; D not resolved. The V and J ends lost 5 bases and 8 bases respectively, with 9 bases between them. This CDR3 comprises 11 residues. Per germline, CDR1 DFQATT and CDR2 SNEGSKA (reference sequence). The CDR3 region is CSALRSEKLFF. DNA for the CDR3: TGCAGTGCTTTACGTAGCGAAAAACTGTTTTTT.